This T cell receptor beta chain is drawn from a study of T cell repertoires in cytomegalovirus infection. Across the whole study: The study used recently identified HLA-C-restricted and well-studied HLA-B-restricted CMV epitopes. Shared public TCR beta signatures pointed to both CMV infection and a matching HLA type. Study outcomes and limitations: Cumulative frequency of public TCR beta families picked out carriers of CMV plus the relevant HLA. The ex vivo response was dominated by HLA-C-restricted CMV-specific TCR beta clonotypes.

Note on this clonotype: The antigen is not known.

TCRdb re-analysed the reads in MiXCR, keeping a single row per CDR3 protein. In the table there are 110,000 to 150,000 distinct CDR3 sequences, more than 30% of which are singletons. There are 14 residues in the CDR3. With V trimmed by 8 bases and J by 5 bases, 7 bases remained unmatched. The germline V gene encodes CDR1 MNHEY and CDR2 SMNVEV (reference sequence). The chain joins TRBV27 to TRBJ2-5, with 11 bases matching TRBD2. This TCR came from a human donor in good health (CMV status not recorded). Some clones in this sample may be carry-over from other donors' samples. This sample comprised CD8+ T cells from cultured PBMCs, obtained from culture after CMV antigen stimulation. The CDR3 nucleotides read TGTGCCAGCCGTACTAGCGGGGGATGGGAGACCCAGTACTTC. Encoded protein: CASRTSGGWETQYF.